The next 8 T cell receptor beta chains were all read from a single sample in a study of beta chain features in type 1 diabetes. As every portion of the isolated RNA was reverse transcribed, the sequencing read expressed TCRB transcripts. Assay: immunoSEQ multiplex PCR; the TCRdb copy retains only in-frame clones and omits some. There are under 500,000 clones in the sample; around 30% occur only once, and 0.05% to 0.065% lies in the top ten. The sample taken for sequencing was naive CD4+ T cells from blood. Every receptor here comes from a man aged 18 to 30 in good health.

This clone has just a few counts. V gene TRBV18 combines with J gene TRBJ2-1; 11 nucleotides agree with TRBD2. Trimming took 6 bases from V and 8 from J; bases not matched to a gene: 9. CDR1 is KGHSH, CDR2 LQKENI, per germline. The CDR3 sequence is 15 residues long. The CDR3 is CASSILAGENYEQFF. The CDR3 coding sequence is TGTGCCAGCTCCATACTAGCGGGAGAGAATTATGAGCAGTTCTTC.

The chain carries TRBV25-1 and TRBJ1-2; 7 bases map to TRBD1. Germline CDR1 and CDR2: MGHDK and SYGVNS. V was pared by 7 bases and J by 2 bases, with 7 bases of the junction left unmatched. This CDR3 comprises 14 residues. CDR3 sequence reads: CASTRDSLNYGYTF. Here the CDR3 DNA reads TGTGCCAGCACCCGGGACAGTTTAAACTATGGCTACACCTTC.

This rearrangement joins TRBV2 to TRBJ2-7, with unresolved D. The CDR3 length is 12 residues. Looked up from germline, CDR1 is SNHLY and CDR2 is FYNNEI. Between the trimmed V and J ends, which lost 2 bases and 3 bases, there was a span of 5 bases. CDR3 residues: CASSEQNYEQYF. As DNA, the CDR3 is TGTGCCAGCAGTGAACAGAACTACGAGCAGTACTTC.

The J gene is TRBJ1-3, the V gene TRBV25-1, with 7 positions matching TRBD1. The CDR3 loop spans 17 amino acids. Germline loops: CDR1 MGHDK, CDR2 SYGVNS. V was clipped by 4 bases and J by 0 bases; unmatched bases: 9. CDR3 in DNA: TGTGCCAGCAGTGGATACCCAGGGACAGACTCTGGAAACACCATATATTTT. Translation: CASSGYPGTDSGNTIYF.

The V and J genes are TRBV6-7 and TRBJ2-1; D remains unclear. TRBV6-7 belongs to the ORF category, with a function that is uncertain. The CDR3 is 15 residues long. Trimming left V 0 bases short and J 2 bases short, with 8 bases between. The CDR3, as DNA: TGTGCCAGCAGTTACTCTTACGGTGCCTACAATGAGCAGTTCTTC. Translating it yields CASSYSYGAYNEQFF.

Here the CDR3 DNA reads TGCAGCGTTGAAAGAAGGGGGGAGCTGTTTTTT. Protein product: CSVERRGELFF. This sequence joins TRBV29-1 and TRBJ2-2; D gene unclear. The V end was cut by 2 bases, the J end by 8 bases, with 6 bases between. The V gene's germline CDR1 is SQVTM and CDR2 ANQGSEA. The CDR3 consists of 11 residues.

CDR3 nucleotide sequence: TGTGCCACCATGCTAGCAGGTTCTCAAGAGACCCAGTACTTC. It translates to CATMLAGSQETQYF. This chain connects TRBV6-1 to TRBJ2-5, with TRBD2 as a possible D gene (5 bases). Germline V lookup: CDR1 MNHNS, CDR2 SASEGT. CDR3 length equals 14 residues. Trimming removed 10 bases at V and 2 bases at J, with 17 bases between.

This clone was found a few times. This CDR3 is CASSQDRHSNEQFF. CDR3 DNA sequence: TGCGCCAGCAGCCAAGATAGGCACAGCAATGAGCAGTTCTTC. J is TRBJ2-1 and V is TRBV4-1, with D hard to call. The length of the CDR3 is 14 residues. Trimming left V 0 bases short and J 6 bases short, with 9 bases between. The germline CDR1 and CDR2 sequences are MGHRA and YSYEKL.